The source of this TCR beta chain is a study of PD-1 blockade in classical Hodgkin lymphoma. TCRdb's table, derived via immunoSEQ multiplex PCR, lists solely in-frame clones and lacks some. The table records 47,000 or so clones, approximately 91% of them present only once. Noted time point: newly diagnosed, previously untreated cHL patient sample. Comparator PBMCs were from newly diagnosed, untreated classical Hodgkin lymphoma. Study results and limitations: Newly diagnosed patients were reported to exhibit reduced baseline TCR diversity relative to healthy donors. Why the repertoires differ is still unclear, perhaps disease activity or prior therapy.

Trimming cost V 1 base and J 1 base, with 7 bases left between them. Germline V gives CDR1 SNHLY, CDR2 FYNNEI. The CDR3 extends over 14 amino acids. In regard to this clone: Its antigen is not known.

This chain uses TRBV2 with TRBJ1-1; D is uncertain. This receptor was obtained from a human donor with classical Hodgkin lymphoma. Sequencing was performed on peripheral blood mononuclear cells (PBMCs). The CDR3 here is CASSEERQNTEAFF. The CDR3 DNA follows: TGTGCCAGCAGTGAAGAACGACAGAACACTGAAGCTTTCTTT.